These 25 T cell receptor beta chains originate from one sample sequenced in a study of T-cell memory formation after mild COVID-19. TCRdb itself ran the 5' RACE reads through MiXCR, one entry per CDR3 protein. Of roughly 380,000 distinct CDR3 sequences listed, around 27% were seen once; the top ten hold approximately 13%. Material for sequencing was PBMCs or a T cell subset sorted from them (not recorded which). The origin of the receptors is an adult woman who had mild COVID-19 (a few samples of this study predate the infection). Cell type and time point are not known.

This chain joins TRBV23-1 and TRBJ1-1, with 7 bases that match TRBD1. TRBV23-1 is flagged as an ORF with uncertain function. V dropped 7 bases and J dropped 4; count of bases not matched to a gene: 12. CDR3 length equals 15 residues. Here the CDR3 DNA reads TGCGCCAGCACCCAATTAGGGGGCGCGGGCACTGAAGCTTTCTTT. Its translation is CASTQLGGAGTEAFF.

The V and J genes are TRBV4-2 and TRBJ2-7; no firm D call. The CDR3 runs to 13 residues. V dropped 0 bases and J dropped 7 bases, with 10 bases sitting between them. CDR1 and CDR2 from the germline V gene are LGHNA and YNFKEQ. The CDR3, as DNA: TGTGCCAGCAGCCAAGACATGACTCGGGAGCAGTACTTC. It encodes CASSQDMTREQYF.

This clonotype was observed at least ten times. The J gene is TRBJ1-5, the V gene TRBV12-3 or TRBV12-4; D not certain. The germline V and J ends were trimmed by 1 base and 7 bases, with 8 bases remaining between them. The CDR3 length is 13 residues. The CDR3 protein is CASSLGFVQPQHF. In DNA form, the CDR3 reads TGTGCCAGCAGTTTAGGGTTCGTGCAGCCCCAGCATTTT.

The V and J genes are TRBV19 and TRBJ2-3; no reliable D call. The CDR3 is 14 amino acids. Per the germline V gene, CDR1 is LNHDA and CDR2 is SQIVND (reference sequence). V was trimmed by 3 bases and J by 2 bases, leaving 9 bases between them. CDR3 in DNA: TGTGCCAGTAGTATTCTGGGGTTCACAGATACGCAGTATTTT. It codes for CASSILGFTDTQYF. Drawing the rest from reference TRBV19 and TRBJ2-3, the complete variable domain is DGGITQSPKYLFRKEGQNVTLSCEQNLNHDAMYWYRQDPGQGLRLIYYSQIVNDFQKGDIAEGYSVSREKKESFPLTVTSAQKNPTAFYLCASSILGFTDTQYFGPGTRLTVL.

The rearrangement uses TRBV6-4 and TRBJ1-3, with 7 bases lining up with TRBD1. This CDR3 contains 18 residues. With V trimmed by 0 bases and J by 0 bases, 8 bases remained unmatched. CDR1 and CDR2 from the germline V gene are MRHNA and SNTAGT. In DNA form, the CDR3 reads TGTGCCAGCAGTGACTCGAAGCAGGGGGGGGTCTCTGGAAACACCATATATTTT. Translating it yields CASSDSKQGGVSGNTIYF.

The CDR3 loop is CASSLGLDPYNEQFF. The CDR3 DNA follows: TGTGCCAGCAGCTTAGGATTGGACCCTTACAATGAGCAGTTCTTC. V gene TRBV7-6 combines with J gene TRBJ2-1; D unclear. Trimming removed 1 base at V and 4 bases at J, with 11 bases between. CDR3 length: 15 amino acids. The germline gives CDR1 SGHVS, CDR2 FNYEAQ.

The chain uses TRBV18 and TRBJ2-5, with D maybe TRBD2 (5 bases). CDR1 KGHSH and CDR2 LQKENI come from the germline V gene. The CDR3 spans 14 residues. Deletions cut 0 bases from V and 4 bases from J, with 9 bases between. The CDR3 nucleotides are TGTGCCAGCTCACCACCGACTAAGGCAGAGACCCAGTACTTC. It encodes CASSPPTKAETQYF.

J is TRBJ2-1 and V is TRBV20-1; D is uncertain. This CDR3 has 12 amino acids. The V gene's germline CDR1 is DFQATT and CDR2 SNEGSKA (reference sequence). The CDR3 spells CSLRSSYNEQFF. The DNA for the CDR3 is TGCAGCCTACGGAGTTCCTACAATGAGCAGTTCTTC.

This clonotype was seen a handful of times. The chain employs TRBV12-5 and TRBJ1-2, with 9 positions matching TRBD1. The germline CDR1 and CDR2 sequences are LGHNT and FRNRAP. This CDR3 spans 16 amino acids. V gave up 3 bases and J gave up 6 bases; unmatched junction bases: 11. The CDR3 DNA follows: TGTGCTAGTGGTTTAGACCCCGGGACAGGGCTCGATGGCTACACCTTC. Its translation is CASGLDPGTGLDGYTF.

This chain joins TRBV29-1 and TRBJ2-1, with no clear D. V lost 1 base and J lost 5, with 12 bases in between. The CDR3 consists of 14 residues. The germline gives CDR1 SQVTM, CDR2 ANQGSEA. The CDR3 DNA is TGCAGCGTTGAAGGAGTCCGAACGGACAATGAGCAGTTCTTC. Translation: CSVEGVRTDNEQFF.

This chain connects TRBV5-1 to TRBJ2-1; 10 nucleotides agree with TRBD2. Germline V gene lookup returns CDR1 SGHRS and CDR2 YFSETQ. V trimming: 4 bases; J trimming: 5 bases; junction bases outside the gene matches: 6. This CDR3 comprises 15 residues. This CDR3 is CASSRGLAEHNEQFF. The CDR3 region has the DNA TGCGCCAGCAGCCGAGGACTAGCGGAGCACAATGAGCAGTTCTTC.

This clonotype was detected only a few times. The V call is TRBV7-3, the J call TRBJ1-5; D is possibly TRBD1 (5 bases). The CDR3 runs 16 residues. Trimming removed 5 bases at V and 9 bases at J, with 23 bases between. Germline loops: CDR1 SGHTA, CDR2 FQGTGA. The chain's CDR3 is CASSPRVRGTIWPQHF. CDR3 nucleotide sequence: TGTGCCAGCAGCCCTCGGGTCCGAGGGACCATTTGGCCCCAGCATTTT.

This clonotype has ten or more counts. The chain employs TRBV30 and TRBJ2-3, with 8 bases that match TRBD2. The CDR3 has 14 residues. Germline V gene data show CDR1 as GTSNPN and CDR2 as SVGIG (reference sequence). J gave up 3 bases and V 4 bases, and 6 bases lay outside the gene matches. The CDR3 is CAWISGRATDTQYF. The CDR3 DNA is TGTGCCTGGATAAGCGGGAGAGCGACAGATACGCAGTATTTT.

This clonotype was counted a few times. The chain is built from TRBV6-1 and TRBJ2-7; D is unclear. Between the trimmed V and J ends, which lost 6 bases and 4 bases, there was a span of 13 bases. CDR1 is MNHNS, CDR2 SASEGT, per germline. The CDR3 totals 13 residues. The CDR3 DNA sequence: TGTGCCAGCAGAAACTTGTCACCGTACGAGCAGTACTTC. As protein: CASRNLSPYEQYF.

The sample holds a few counts of this clonotype. The rearrangement links TRBV2 to TRBJ1-1; 7 bases map to TRBD1. Germline assignment: CDR1 SNHLY and CDR2 FYNNEI. The CDR3 totals 14 residues. V dropped 5 bases and J dropped 3; count of bases not matched to a gene: 6. DNA of the CDR3: TGTGCCAGCAGTACGACAGGGACTGACACTGAAGCTTTCTTT. Translating gives CASSTTGTDTEAFF.

For the CDR3, the DNA is TGTGCCAGCAGCCCGAGACTACTAGATACGCAGTATTTT. This encodes CASSPRLLDTQYF. This chain connects TRBV7-7 to TRBJ2-3; D perhaps matches TRBD2 (5 bases). This CDR3 comprises 13 residues. Germline V gene sequence: CDR1 SSHAT, CDR2 FNYEAQ (reference sequence). V was cut by 5 bases and J by 5 bases, with 11 bases left in between.

The rearrangement links TRBV27 to TRBJ2-1, with 11 positions matching TRBD2. Germline CDR1 MNHEY, CDR2 SMNVEV (reference sequence). This CDR3 has 19 residues. V lost 1 base to trimming and J lost 0 bases; unmatched junction nucleotides: 8. CDR3 DNA: TGTGCCAGCAGTTTATTTGGGCTAGCGGGAGGAAGCTCCTACAATGAGCAGTTCTTC. Translating gives CASSLFGLAGGSSYNEQFF.

This chain uses TRBV3-1 with TRBJ2-3; 7 nucleotides match TRBD2. The CDR3 extends over 16 amino acids. Looked up from germline, CDR1 is LGHDT and CDR2 is YNNKEL (reference sequence). Trimming took 0 bases from V and 3 from J; bases not matched to a gene: 6. The CDR3 bases are TGTGCCAGCAGCCAAGATCGGGGGGATCGGACAGATACGCAGTATTTT. It translates to CASSQDRGDRTDTQYF.

The J gene is TRBJ1-2, the V gene TRBV7-2; 9 bases agree with TRBD1. The germline V gene has CDR1 SGHTA and CDR2 FQGNSA. The length of the CDR3 is 16 residues. J lost 2 bases, V lost 5 bases, and 9 bases had no gene match. Here the CDR3 reads CASSLTPGTGNYGYTF. The CDR3 nucleotides read TGTGCCAGCAGCCTCACTCCCGGGACAGGGAACTATGGCTACACCTTC.

The rearrangement links TRBV9 to TRBJ2-1; TRBD2 matches 12 bases. CDR1 and CDR2 from the germline V gene are SGDLS and YYNGEE. The CDR3 contains 16 residues. With 3 bases clipped from V and 4 bases from J, the junction kept 5 bases outside the gene matches. This CDR3 reads CASSGPGLAGYNEQFF. The DNA for the CDR3 is TGTGCCAGCAGCGGCCCGGGACTAGCGGGTTACAATGAGCAGTTCTTC.

Many counts were recorded for this clonotype. The V and J genes are TRBV12-3 or TRBV12-4 and TRBJ2-3; D is undetermined. Trimming shortened V by 10 bases and J by 5 bases, and 10 bases separated the two germline ends. The CDR3 is 11 amino acids. CDR3 sequence reads: CATTFRDTQYF. In DNA, the CDR3 is TGTGCCACTACGTTTAGAGATACGCAGTATTTT.

The chain recombines TRBV5-5 with TRBJ2-1; 9 nucleotides match TRBD2. The V gene's germline CDR1 is SGHKS and CDR2 YYEKEE (reference sequence). The V and J ends lost 0 bases and 5 bases, in that order; junction bases with no gene match: 3. The CDR3 loop spans 15 amino acids. CDR3 sequence reads: CASSLVGLANNEQFF. CDR3 nucleotides: TGTGCCAGCAGCTTGGTGGGACTAGCTAACAATGAGCAGTTCTTC. The full variable domain, rest sourced from reference TRBV5-5 and TRBJ2-1, is DAGVTQSPTHLIKTRGQQVTLRCSPISGHKSVSWYQQVLGQGPQFIFQYYEKEERGRGNFPDRFSARQFPNYSSELNVNALLLGDSALYLCASSLVGLANNEQFFGPGTRLTVL.

This clonotype was observed a few times. The rearrangement links TRBV9 to TRBJ2-5, with D perhaps matching TRBD2 (6 bases). The V end lost 4 bases, the J end lost 5 bases, and 24 bases lay between the germline ends. The V gene's germline CDR1 is SGDLS and CDR2 YYNGEE. The CDR3 has 17 amino acids. The chain's CDR3 is CASSPPEGRDGGETQYF. DNA for the CDR3: TGTGCCAGCAGCCCACCGGAAGGGCGGGACGGAGGGGAGACCCAGTACTTC.

The V and J genes are TRBV7-6 and TRBJ1-3; no clear D. V was pared by 5 bases and J by 3 bases, with 11 bases between. The CDR3 is 14 residues long. The germline V gene encodes CDR1 SGHVS and CDR2 FNYEAQ. The CDR3 region has the DNA TGTGCCAGCAGCCACCATTCTTTTGGAAACACCATATATTTT. Translation: CASSHHSFGNTIYF. Combining the CDR3 with reference TRBV7-6 and TRBJ1-3 gives the whole variable domain GAGVSQSPRYKVTKRGQDVALRCDPISGHVSLYWYRQALGQGPEFLTYFNYEAQQDKSGLPNDRFSAERPEGSISTLTIQRTEQRDSAMYRCASSHHSFGNTIYFGEGSWLTVV.

CDR3 sequence reads: CSAPGTTYNEQFF. The DNA of the CDR3 is TGCAGCGCCCCCGGGACTACCTACAATGAGCAGTTCTTC. This chain joins TRBV29-1 and TRBJ2-1, with TRBD2 identical over 7 bases. V was clipped by 7 bases and J by 2 bases; unmatched bases: 5. This CDR3 spans 13 amino acids. CDR1 SQVTM and CDR2 ANQGSEA come from the germline V gene.